A selection of T cell receptor beta chains follows, all from one sample in a study of T cell responses to AZD1222 COVID-19 vaccine. Sequenced by immunoSEQ multiplex PCR; TCRdb stores in-frame clones only, minus some. The repertoire includes 150,000 to 200,000 clones, approximately 92% of them detected once, and approximately 1.5% sits in the top ten. The source material was peripheral blood, sampled on day 0 of AZD1222 vaccination. The origin of the receptors is an adult in good health. The CDR3 runs from the conserved cysteine through the conserved F or W. The D gene is left open where the match is weak. Expanded clones get a size class; other rows say once, few or many, or leave the size out.

cdr3_length,v_call,j_call,d_call,clone_size,cdr3_nt,cdr3_aa
16,TRBV6-2/TRBV6-3,TRBJ2-2,TRBD2,-,TGTGCCAGCAGTTCAACTAGCGGGGGAAACACCGGGGAGCTGTTTTTT,CASSSTSGGNTGELFF
13,TRBV5-1,TRBJ2-3,TRBD2,-,TGCGCCAGCATCGGGACTAGCCCAGATACGCAGTATTTT,CASIGTSPDTQYF
14,TRBV19,TRBJ2-1,-,-,TGTGCCAGTAAGCGGACAACGTCTCAGAATGAGCAGTTCTTC,CASKRTTSQNEQFF
15,TRBV4-1,TRBJ2-3,-,-,TGCGCCAGCAGCCAAACCGGCCTAAGGCGAGATACGCAGTATTTT,CASSQTGLRRDTQYF
15,TRBV5-1,TRBJ1-1,-,-,TGCGCCAGCAGCTTGGACAGCGTCTTGAACACTGAAGCTTTCTTT,CASSLDSVLNTEAFF
16,TRBV7-6,TRBJ2-7,-,-,TGTGCCAGCAGCTCCGACCCTTCAGGGGTCCCCTACGAGCAGTACTTC,CASSSDPSGVPYEQYF
12,TRBV25-1,TRBJ1-6,-,-,TGTGCCAGCAGTGAATTGGACTCACCCCTCCACTTT,CASSELDSPLHF
15,TRBV6-5,TRBJ2-1,-,-,TGTGCCAGCAGTTATAGGGCAGAATTCTACAATGAGCAGTTCTTC,CASSYRAEFYNEQFF
16,TRBV11-2,TRBJ2-3,TRBD2,-,TGTGCCAGCAGCTTGGGAAGCGGGACTAGCACAGATACGCAGTATTTT,CASSLGSGTSTDTQYF
11,TRBV12-5,TRBJ1-2,-,once,TGTGCTAGTGGTGAACAGGGTCCCTACACCTTC,CASGEQGPYTF
17,TRBV10-3,TRBJ1-2,TRBD1,-,TGTGCCATCAGCGAGGGGACAGGGGGCCGTCTAAACTATGGCTACACCTTC,CAISEGTGGRLNYGYTF
12,TRBV5-1,TRBJ2-5,-,-,TGCGCCAGCAGGGCGCAGCAAGAGACCCAGTACTTC,CASRAQQETQYF
13,TRBV12-3/TRBV12-4,TRBJ1-3,-,-,TGTGCCAGCAGTTTATTTGGGCGGGACACCATATATTTT,CASSLFGRDTIYF
13,TRBV12-3/TRBV12-4,TRBJ1-5,-,-,TGTGCCAGCAGCATACCGGGGGCTCAGCCCCAGCATTTT,CASSIPGAQPQHF
12,TRBV28,TRBJ1-1,-,-,TGTGCCAGCAGCTCCAGACAGGCTGGGGCTTTCTTT,CASSSRQAGAFF
15,TRBV2,TRBJ2-5,TRBD2,-,TGTGCCAGCAGTTGGGAGGGAGTGTCACAAGAGACCCAGTACTTC,CASSWEGVSQETQYF
18,TRBV27,TRBJ2-4,-,-,TGTGCCAGCAGTTTAGTAGGAGGCCAGGGGACCGTCAAAAACATTCAGTACTTC,CASSLVGGQGTVKNIQYF